Listed here is a single T cell receptor beta chain. Its antigen is undetermined. Vbeta (60) and Jbeta (13) primers were used in the PCR. Clones were sequenced by immunoSEQ multiplex PCR, and TCRdb holds only the in-frame ones, with some missing. The table includes 110,000 to 150,000 clones, 80% to 85% detected once. The data were obtained in a study of cytomegalovirus exposure and HLA in healthy donors. Study-wide results and caveats: In a later analysis, TCR association rates varied by HLA locus: DRB1 most, HLA-C fewest. Prior analysis indicated that the majority of TCR beta V segments exhibited productivity approximately 87% or approximately 30% of the time. As confirmed in vitro, a few CMV-associated chains were specific for CMV antigens.

The CDR3 length is 17 residues. Germline CDR1 SNHLY, CDR2 FYNNEI. Trimming cost V 1 base and J 5 bases; bases outside gene matches: 9. The sample consisted of PBMCs. The genes are TRBV2 and TRBJ2-5, with 11 bases identical to TRBD2. The receptor's source is a male donor in good health and CMV-seropositive. The CDR3 DNA reads TGTGCCAGCAGTGAAGAAAACGTAGCGGGAGGGCCGGAGACCCAGTACTTC. Translated: CASSEENVAGGPETQYF.